This T cell receptor (beta chain) was sequenced during a study of blood T cell repertoires in COVID-19. Study summary: The cDNA or gDNA used as material had been derived from T cells, B-cell-depleted T cells, or PBMCs.

Regarding this clone: A junction boundary mismatches the germline segment, possibly from a read error.

The CDR3 has 12 amino acids. Study processing details: From reference gene primer amplification, estimates of nucleated cell counts were derived. Data came from immunoSEQ multiplex PCR; TCRdb stores just in-frame clones and leaves some out. V, J and clone size reflect that table, while D and trimming were determined from the DNA. The sample lists about 380,000 clones; more than 70% were seen once. This clonotype was sampled from a young woman who had recovered from COVID-19. Material for sequencing was PBMCs or T cells enriched from blood (not recorded which). The genes are TRBV12-3 or TRBV12-4 and TRBJ1-6, with a weak D call TRBD1 (5 bases). The CDR3 sequence: CASSLGTGREDF. The CDR3 DNA follows: TGTGCCAGCAGTTTAGGAACAGGTCGAGAAGACTTT.